This T cell receptor (beta chain) appears in the sequencing data of a study of blood T cell repertoires in COVID-19. The Seattle site enrolled patients during active infection and followed them longitudinally. Data came from immunoSEQ multiplex PCR; TCRdb stores just in-frame clones and leaves some out. The profile covers under 65,000 clones, with 87% appearing a single time and around 20% taken by the ten largest. This TCR came from a woman older than 75 with COVID-19, enrolled during active disease. The specimen was peripheral blood.

This CDR3 reads CASSLPGQGFNTEAFF. CDR3 nucleotides: TGTGCCAGCAGCTTACCCGGACAGGGCTTTAACACTGAAGCTTTCTTT. The V gene is TRBV7-8, the J gene TRBJ1-1, with 8 positions matching TRBD1. Germline V gene lookup returns CDR1 SGHVS and CDR2 FQNEAQ. The CDR3 length is 16 residues. Germline trimming cut 2 bases from V and 2 bases from J; bases unmatched to any gene: 7.